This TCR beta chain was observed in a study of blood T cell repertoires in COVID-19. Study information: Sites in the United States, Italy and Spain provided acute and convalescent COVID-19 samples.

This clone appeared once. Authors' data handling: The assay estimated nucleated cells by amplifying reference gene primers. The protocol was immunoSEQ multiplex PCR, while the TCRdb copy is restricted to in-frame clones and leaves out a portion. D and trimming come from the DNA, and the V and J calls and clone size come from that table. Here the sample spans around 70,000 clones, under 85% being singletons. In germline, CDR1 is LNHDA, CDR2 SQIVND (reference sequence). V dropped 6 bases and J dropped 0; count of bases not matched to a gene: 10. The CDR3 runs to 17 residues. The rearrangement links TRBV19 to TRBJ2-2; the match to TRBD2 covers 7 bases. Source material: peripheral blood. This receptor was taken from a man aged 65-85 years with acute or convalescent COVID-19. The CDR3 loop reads CASRPSGSIANTGELFF. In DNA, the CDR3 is TGTGCCAGTAGACCTAGCGGCTCAATCGCGAACACCGGGGAGCTGTTTTTT.